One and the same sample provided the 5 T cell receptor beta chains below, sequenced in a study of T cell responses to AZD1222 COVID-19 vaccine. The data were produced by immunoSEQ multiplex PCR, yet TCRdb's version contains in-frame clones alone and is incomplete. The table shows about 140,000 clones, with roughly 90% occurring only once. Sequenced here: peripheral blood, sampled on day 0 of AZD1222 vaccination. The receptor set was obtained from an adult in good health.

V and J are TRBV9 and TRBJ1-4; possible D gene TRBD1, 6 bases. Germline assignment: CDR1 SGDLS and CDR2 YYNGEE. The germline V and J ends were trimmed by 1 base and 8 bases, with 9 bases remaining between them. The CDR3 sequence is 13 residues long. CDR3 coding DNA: TGTGCCAGCAGCGTAACAGGGCCCGAAAAACTGTTTTTT. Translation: CASSVTGPEKLFF.

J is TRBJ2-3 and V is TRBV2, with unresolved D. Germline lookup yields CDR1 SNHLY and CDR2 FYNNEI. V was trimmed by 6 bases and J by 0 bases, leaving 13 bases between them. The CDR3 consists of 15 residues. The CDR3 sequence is CASRDELTSTDTQYF. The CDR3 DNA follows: TGTGCCAGCAGGGACGAGTTAACTAGCACAGATACGCAGTATTTT.

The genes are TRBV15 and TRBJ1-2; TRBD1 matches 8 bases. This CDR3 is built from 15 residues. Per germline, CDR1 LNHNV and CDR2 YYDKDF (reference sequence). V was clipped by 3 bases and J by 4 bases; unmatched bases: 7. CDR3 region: CATSRDDRGLYGYTF. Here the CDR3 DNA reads TGTGCCACCAGCAGGGACGACAGGGGCCTCTATGGCTACACCTTC.

CDR3 protein: CASSLLGGNTIYF. Written as DNA, the CDR3 is TGTGCCAGCAGCTTGCTGGGGGGAAACACCATATATTTT. The V gene is TRBV5-6, the J gene TRBJ1-3; D remains ambiguous. The CDR3 contains 13 residues. The V gene's germline CDR1 is SGHDT and CDR2 YYEEEE. The V gene lost 1 base and the J gene lost 4 bases, with 6 bases spanning the gap.

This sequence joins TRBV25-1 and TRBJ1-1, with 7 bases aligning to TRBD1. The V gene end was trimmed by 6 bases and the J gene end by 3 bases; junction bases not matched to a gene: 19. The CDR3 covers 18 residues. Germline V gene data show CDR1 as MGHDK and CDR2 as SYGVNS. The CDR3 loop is CASRGKSTGRTFDTEAFF. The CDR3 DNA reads TGTGCCAGCAGAGGAAAGTCGACAGGGAGGACGTTTGACACTGAAGCTTTCTTT.